This section outlines one TCR beta chain sequence together with its context. Its target antigen remains unknown. The record has no base qualities; no much larger clone is one base away. These data come from a study of blood T cell repertoires in COVID-19 (TCRdb year 2020). Regarding the research as a whole: Samples covering the acute and convalescent phases of COVID-19 were provided by collaborators in the United States, Italy and Spain. A freely available public database, intended as a resource for researchers studying the immune response to SARS-CoV-2, is where the repertoires were released. Deeply sampled blood TCRbeta repertoires from subjects exposed to, actively infected with, or recovered from COVID-19 were included in the dataset. The samples were drawn from the first 160 participants of the ongoing ImmuneRACE study and from 950 to 1,500 subjects provided by 6 global collaborators. A de-identified subject ID, COVID-19 status, age in years and sex were almost always included in the sample metadata. The prospective study material was composed of cDNA or gDNA derived from T cells, B-cell-depleted T cells, or PBMCs. Where available, HLA class I and class II types were obtained from metadata supplied by the sample provider rather than from assay-based typing. Overall study results and their limits: Clinical and demographic metadata were provided uncurated, with the amount varying by source and participant.

Reading the germline V gene gives CDR1 ENHRY and CDR2 SYGVKD. Trimming takes 2 bases from V and 2 bases from J, and the germline ends sit 10 bases apart. The CDR3 goes from the cysteine to the phenylalanine over 15 residues. Only CDR3 DNA is held: 45 bases, read in frame from base 1. The immunoSEQ Assay, a bias-controlled multiplex PCR, was used to amplify TCRbeta CDR3 regions from genomic DNA. Per the authors' processing: The number of nucleated cells in each sample was estimated by amplification of reference gene primers within the assay. To quantify the absolute abundance of each unique TCRbeta CDR3 rearrangement, sequence reads were collapsed and filtered. For each sample, productive Simpson clonality was calculated as the square root of Simpson's diversity index over productive rearrangements. In its TCRdb copy, this immuneACCESS table keeps in-frame sequences only and misses some clones. Where compared with another copy, unresolved V genes explain less than half of these, and the others have no known cause. That table supplies the V and J calls and clone size; D and trimming were determined from the DNA. The sample table holds roughly 100,000 clones, of which more than 75% were seen once. Approximately 4.5% of the sample rests with the top ten.

Each collaborating institution followed its own protocols to collect whole blood in K2EDTA tubes. Collaborator samples were shipped for TCRbeta analysis as frozen whole blood, isolated PBMCs, or DNA extracted from either sample type. The rearrangement joined TRBV10-3 to TRBJ1-5; no D gene is confidently identified. This clonotype was sampled from a human donor in a cohort sampled during active COVID-19. The sequencing sample was made of peripheral blood. The DNA sequence is TGTGCCATCAGTGAGCCGCAGCAGGGCAATCAGCCCCAGCATTTT. It translates as CAISEPQQGNQPQHF.